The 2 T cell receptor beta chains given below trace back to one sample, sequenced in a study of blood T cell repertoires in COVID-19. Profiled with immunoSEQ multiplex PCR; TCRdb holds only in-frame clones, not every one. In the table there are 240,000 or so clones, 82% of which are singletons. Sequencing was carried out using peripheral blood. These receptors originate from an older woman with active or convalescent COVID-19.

CDR3 DNA: TGTGCCAGCCCCCCCCGGACAGGGGCGGACACTGAAGCTTTCTTT. This translates into CASPPRTGADTEAFF. The V and J genes are TRBV27 and TRBJ1-1; TRBD1 matches 9 bases. CDR3 length: 15 residues. Germline CDR1 reads MNHEY; CDR2 reads SMNVEV (reference sequence). The J segment lost 3 bases and the V segment lost 8 bases, leaving 10 bases of the junction unmatched.

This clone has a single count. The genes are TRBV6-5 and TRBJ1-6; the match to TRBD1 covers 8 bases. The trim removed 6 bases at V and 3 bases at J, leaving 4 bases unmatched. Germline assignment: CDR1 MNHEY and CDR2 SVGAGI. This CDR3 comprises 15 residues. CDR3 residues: CASRGQVDYNSPLHF. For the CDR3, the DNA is TGTGCCAGCAGGGGACAGGTCGACTATAATTCACCCCTCCACTTT.